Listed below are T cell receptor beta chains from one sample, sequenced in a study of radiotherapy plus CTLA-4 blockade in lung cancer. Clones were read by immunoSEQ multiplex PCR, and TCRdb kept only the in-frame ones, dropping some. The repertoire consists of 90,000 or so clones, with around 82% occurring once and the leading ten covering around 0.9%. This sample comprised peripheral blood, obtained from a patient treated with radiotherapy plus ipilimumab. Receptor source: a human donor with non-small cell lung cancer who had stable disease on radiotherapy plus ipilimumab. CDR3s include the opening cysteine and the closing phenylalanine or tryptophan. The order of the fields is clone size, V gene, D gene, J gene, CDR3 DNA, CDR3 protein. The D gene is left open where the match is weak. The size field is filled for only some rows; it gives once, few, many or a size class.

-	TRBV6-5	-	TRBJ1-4	TGTGCCAGCAGTTACTCGGGTAGGGCTGCCGAAAAACTGTTTTTT	CASSYSGRAAEKLFF
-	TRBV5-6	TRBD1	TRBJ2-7	TGTGCCAGCAGCTACGGACAGGGGATGGTATACGAGCAGTACTTC	CASSYGQGMVYEQYF
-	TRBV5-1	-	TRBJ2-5	TGCGCCAGCAGACCGGACACACAAGAGACCCAGTACTTC	CASRPDTQETQYF
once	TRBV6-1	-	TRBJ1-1	TGTGCCAGCAGTCCTACAGGGTACACTGAAGCTTTCTTT	CASSPTGYTEAFF
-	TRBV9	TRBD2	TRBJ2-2	TGTGCCAGCAGCGATTGGGGTAGCGGGGGACAAAACACCGGGGAGCTGTTTTTT	CASSDWGSGGQNTGELFF
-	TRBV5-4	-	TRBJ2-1	TGTGCCAGCAGCTTGGGACTCTTCAGCTCCTACAATGAGCAGTTCTTC	CASSLGLFSSYNEQFF
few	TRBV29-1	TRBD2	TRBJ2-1	TGCAGCGTTATAGCGGGGGCCTGGGATGAGCAGTTCTTC	CSVIAGAWDEQFF
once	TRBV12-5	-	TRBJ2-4	TGTGCTAGTGGTTTGGGCTGGTGGGAGACCAAAAACATTCAGTACTTC	CASGLGWWETKNIQYF
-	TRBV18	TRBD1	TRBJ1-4	TGTGCCAGCTCACCACCGGACAGGCAAGGGGAAAAACTGTTTTTT	CASSPPDRQGEKLFF
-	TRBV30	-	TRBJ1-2	TGTGCCACGGGGGGTCCTTCCTACACCTTC	CATGGPSYTF
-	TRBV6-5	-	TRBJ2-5	TGTGCCAGCAGCCGCGACCCGGTACAAGAGACCCAGTACTTC	CASSRDPVQETQYF
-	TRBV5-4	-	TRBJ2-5	TGTGCCAGCAGCACAAGGTGGGAGACCCAGTACTTC	CASSTRWETQYF
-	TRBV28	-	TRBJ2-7	TGTGCCAGCAGTTTCGCGGGGTCCTACGAGCAGTACTTC	CASSFAGSYEQYF
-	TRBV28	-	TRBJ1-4	TGTGCCAGCAGTTTATCGATGATTTCAACTAATGAAAAACTGTTTTTT	CASSLSMISTNEKLFF
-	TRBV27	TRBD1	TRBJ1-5	TGTGCCAGCAGTCTCTATGGGACAGACAGCAATCAGCCCCAGCATTTT	CASSLYGTDSNQPQHF
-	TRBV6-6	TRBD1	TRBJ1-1	TGTGCCAGCAGTTACTCCGGACAGGGGGCCACTGAAGCTTTCTTT	CASSYSGQGATEAFF
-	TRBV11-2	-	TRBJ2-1	TGTGCCAGCAGCTTAGGCGGAAGACAGTTCTTC	CASSLGGRQFF
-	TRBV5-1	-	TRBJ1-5	TGCGCCAGCAGCTTGGGGACCGCAAATCAGCCCCAGCATTTT	CASSLGTANQPQHF
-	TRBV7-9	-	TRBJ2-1	TGTGCCAGCAGCTTAGAAAATATGGGGGGTGAGCAGTTCTTC	CASSLENMGGEQFF
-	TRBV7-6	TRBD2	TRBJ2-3	TGTGCCAGCAGCTTAACGGCTAGCGGCAACACAGATACGCAGTATTTT	CASSLTASGNTDTQYF
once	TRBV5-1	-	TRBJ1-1	TGCGCCAGCAGCTTAACAGGGAACACTGAAGCTTTCTTT	CASSLTGNTEAFF
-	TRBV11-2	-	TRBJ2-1	TGTGCCAGCAGCTTAGAGTACAATGAGCAGTTCTTC	CASSLEYNEQFF
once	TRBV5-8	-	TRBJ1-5	TGTGCCAGCAGCTTGAGCCCGGGGTTCAATCAGCCCCAGCATTTT	CASSLSPGFNQPQHF
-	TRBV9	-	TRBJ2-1	TGTGCCAGCAGCCCCTCTCCGGCTAGCAGTAATGAGCAGTTCTTC	CASSPSPASSNEQFF
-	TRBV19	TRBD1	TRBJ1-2	TGTGCCAGTAGTATAACAGGGGGGCGCGATGGCTACACCTTC	CASSITGGRDGYTF
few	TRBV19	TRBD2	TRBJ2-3	TGTGCCAGTAGTATGACGGCGGCTAGCGGATCTCAAGATACGCAGTATTTT	CASSMTAASGSQDTQYF
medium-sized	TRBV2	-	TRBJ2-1	TGTGCCAGCAGTGAAACTCTTGAGCAGTTCTTC	CASSETLEQFF
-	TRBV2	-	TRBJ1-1	TGTGCCAGCAGTGATAGGTACACTGAAGCTTTCTTT	CASSDRYTEAFF
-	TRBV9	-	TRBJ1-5	TGTGCCAGCAGCGTAGGCAGGGTGGGACAGCCCCAGCATTTT	CASSVGRVGQPQHF
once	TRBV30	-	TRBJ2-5	TGTGCCTGGGGGGGACCCTCCGAGGGAGAGACCCAGTACTTC	CAWGGPSEGETQYF
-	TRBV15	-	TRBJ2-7	TGTGCCACCAGCGGAGCTAGGGGCAACTTCTACGAGCAGTACTTC	CATSGARGNFYEQYF
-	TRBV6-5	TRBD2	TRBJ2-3	TGTGCCAGCAGTTGGATGACTAGCGGGAGAACAGATACGCAGTATTTT	CASSWMTSGRTDTQYF
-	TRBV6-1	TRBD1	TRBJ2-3	TGTGCCAGCAGCTTAGACAGGGTCCCAGATACGCAGTATTTT	CASSLDRVPDTQYF
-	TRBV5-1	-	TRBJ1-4	TGCGCCAGCAGCTTGCTGGGCAGTAGCAATGAAAAACTGTTTTTT	CASSLLGSSNEKLFF
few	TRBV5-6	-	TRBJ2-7	TGTGCCAGCAGCACCCGACAGGGAGGAAGAGAGCAGTACTTC	CASSTRQGGREQYF
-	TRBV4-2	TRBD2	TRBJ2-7	TGTGCCAGCAGCCAAGAGGCGGGAGAGCAGAACGAGCAGTACTTC	CASSQEAGEQNEQYF
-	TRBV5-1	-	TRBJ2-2	TGCGCCAGCAGCTTGGGGAACGTCGGCACCGGGGAGCTGTTTTTT	CASSLGNVGTGELFF
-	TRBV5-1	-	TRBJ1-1	TGCGCCAGCAGCTTGGCCACGGGCCGAGTGAACACTGAAGCTTTCTTT	CASSLATGRVNTEAFF
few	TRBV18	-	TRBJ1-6	TGTGCCAGCTCACCACCGGGTGTCAGGGGTACCTATAATTCACCCCTCCACTTT	CASSPPGVRGTYNSPLHF
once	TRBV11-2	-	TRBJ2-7	TGTGCCAGCAGCTCCCTGGCGGGGAGCTCCTACGAGCAGTACTTC	CASSSLAGSSYEQYF
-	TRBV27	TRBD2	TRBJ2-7	TGTGCCAGCAGTTTATCGCTAGCGGGGGGGCTCGAGCAGTACTTC	CASSLSLAGGLEQYF